This T cell receptor beta chain originates from a study of PD-L1 blockade in urothelial cancer. Study-wide background: Patients initiated atezolizumab in about 2014 at 1,200 mg intravenously every 3 weeks. Twenty-five of 29 patients were males with bladder-origin urothelial cancer. A median approximately 140,000 T cells were found in blood samples.

Assay: immunoSEQ multiplex PCR; the TCRdb copy retains only in-frame clones and omits some. The sample includes 55,000 or so clones, over 70% of them seen just once. As concerns this clone: Its specificity is not known.

Whole-study results and caveats: For durable-benefit patients, tumor-associated blood clones expanded more at 3 weeks.

The ends were cut back, 4 bases at V and 4 bases at J, with 17 bases in the middle. This CDR3 contains 16 residues. Germline CDR1 reads LNHDA; CDR2 reads SQIVND (reference sequence). The sequence was obtained from a man between 40 and 49 years old with urothelial cancer. The gene calls are TRBV19 and TRBJ1-5; a possible D gene is TRBD1 (5 bases). Sequenced here: PBMCs, sampled around atezolizumab (anti-PD-L1) treatment. CDR3 coding DNA: TGTGCCAGTAGTACCGGGGGTACGGGGATGAATCAGCCCCAGCATTTT. This gives the protein CASSTGGTGMNQPQHF. Looking up the rest from reference TRBV19 and TRBJ1-5 gives the full variable domain: DGGITQSPKYLFRKEGQNVTLSCEQNLNHDAMYWYRQDPGQGLRLIYYSQIVNDFQKGDIAEGYSVSREKKESFPLTVTSAQKNPTAFYLCASSTGGTGMNQPQHFGDGTRLSIL.